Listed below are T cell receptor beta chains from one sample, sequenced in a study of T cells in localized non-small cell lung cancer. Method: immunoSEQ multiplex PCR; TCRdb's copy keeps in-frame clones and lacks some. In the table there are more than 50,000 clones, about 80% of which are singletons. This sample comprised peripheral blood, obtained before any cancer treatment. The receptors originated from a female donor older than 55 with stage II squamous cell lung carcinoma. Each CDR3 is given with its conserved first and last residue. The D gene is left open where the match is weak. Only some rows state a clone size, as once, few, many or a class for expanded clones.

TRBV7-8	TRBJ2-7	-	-	TGTGCCAGCAGCTTATTATGGGGCAAGGTATCCTCCTACGAGCAGTACTTC	CASSLLWGKVSSYEQYF
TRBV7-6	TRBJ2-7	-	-	TGTGCCAGCAGCTTTGGCGGGGAGAACTACGAGCAGTACTTC	CASSFGGENYEQYF
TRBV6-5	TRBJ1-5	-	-	TGTGCCAGCAGACCCCAGGGGCTCAGTCAGCCCCAGCATTTT	CASRPQGLSQPQHF
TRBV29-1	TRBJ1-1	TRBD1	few	TGCAGCGTGGGGGACAGGGGGCGACCAAACACTGAAGCTTTCTTT	CSVGDRGRPNTEAFF
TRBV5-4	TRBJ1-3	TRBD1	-	TGTGCCAGCAGCAATCCGGGACAGAGCTCTGGAAACACCATATATTTT	CASSNPGQSSGNTIYF
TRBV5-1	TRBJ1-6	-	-	TGCGCCAGCACCCTGGGGGCAGGATCCAATAATTCACCCCTCCACTTT	CASTLGAGSNNSPLHF
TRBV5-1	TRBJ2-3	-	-	TGCGCCAGCAGCTTGGGACAGGTGACGGATACGCAGTATTTT	CASSLGQVTDTQYF
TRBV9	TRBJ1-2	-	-	TGTGCCAGCAGCGCGATCTATGGCTACACCTTC	CASSAIYGYTF
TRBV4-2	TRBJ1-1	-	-	TGTGCCAGCAGCCGGCCGGCAGGGAACACTGAAGCTTTCTTT	CASSRPAGNTEAFF
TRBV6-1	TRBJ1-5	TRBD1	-	TGTGGGACAGGGGGCAATCAGCCCCAGCATTTT	CGTGGNQPQHF
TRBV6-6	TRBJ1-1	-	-	TGTGCCAGCAGGGTAGGAAACACTGAAGCTTTCTTT	CASRVGNTEAFF
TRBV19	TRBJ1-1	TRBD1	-	TGTGCCAGTCTCCCGGGACAGGGGAAGACTGAAGCTTTCTTT	CASLPGQGKTEAFF
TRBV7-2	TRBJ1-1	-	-	TGTGCCAGCTTCGTCATTATGAACACTGAAGCTTTCTTT	CASFVIMNTEAFF
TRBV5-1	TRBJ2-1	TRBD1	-	TGCGCCAGCAGCCTGACAGGGATGGGCAATGAGCAGTTCTTC	CASSLTGMGNEQFF
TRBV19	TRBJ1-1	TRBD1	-	TGTGCCAGTACCGCCGGGACAGAGAACACTGAAGCTTTCTTT	CASTAGTENTEAFF
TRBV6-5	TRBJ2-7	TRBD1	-	TGTGCCAGCAGTGGTCCGGGACAGGGGAACGAGCAGTACTTC	CASSGPGQGNEQYF
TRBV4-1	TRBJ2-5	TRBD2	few	TGCGCCAGCAGCCAAGATCAAGCGGGGTTCGGGGAGACCCAGTACTTC	CASSQDQAGFGETQYF
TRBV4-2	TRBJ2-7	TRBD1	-	TGTGCCAGCAGCCAGCCGGGACAGGGAAGTTCCTACGAGCAGTACTTC	CASSQPGQGSSYEQYF
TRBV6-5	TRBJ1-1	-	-	TGTGCCAGCTCTAAGGGACAATCGAACACTGAAGCTTTCTTT	CASSKGQSNTEAFF
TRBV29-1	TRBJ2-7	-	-	TGCAGCGTTGTAGAGACAGCCTCCTACGAGCAGTACTTC	CSVVETASYEQYF
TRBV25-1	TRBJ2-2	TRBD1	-	TGTGCCAGCAGTGGGGCAGGGGGCGCCGGGGAGCTGTTTTTT	CASSGAGGAGELFF
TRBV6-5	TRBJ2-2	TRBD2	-	TGTGCCAGCAGTTACTTGGGAGGGGCTTCCGGGGAGCTGTTTTTT	CASSYLGGASGELFF
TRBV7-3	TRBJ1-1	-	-	TGTGCCAGCAGCCCCTCCCCGGGGGTAGGGGAAGCTTTCTTT	CASSPSPGVGEAFF
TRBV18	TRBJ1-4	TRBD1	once	TGTGCCAGCTCACTGGACAGGGGTCCTAATGAAAAACTGTTTTTT	CASSLDRGPNEKLFF
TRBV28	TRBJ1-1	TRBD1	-	TGTGCCAGCAAGACAGGGTTGCAGGAAGCTTTCTTT	CASKTGLQEAFF
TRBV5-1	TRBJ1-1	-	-	TGCGCCAGCAGCCGGGATGGGGTTGAAGCTTTCTTT	CASSRDGVEAFF